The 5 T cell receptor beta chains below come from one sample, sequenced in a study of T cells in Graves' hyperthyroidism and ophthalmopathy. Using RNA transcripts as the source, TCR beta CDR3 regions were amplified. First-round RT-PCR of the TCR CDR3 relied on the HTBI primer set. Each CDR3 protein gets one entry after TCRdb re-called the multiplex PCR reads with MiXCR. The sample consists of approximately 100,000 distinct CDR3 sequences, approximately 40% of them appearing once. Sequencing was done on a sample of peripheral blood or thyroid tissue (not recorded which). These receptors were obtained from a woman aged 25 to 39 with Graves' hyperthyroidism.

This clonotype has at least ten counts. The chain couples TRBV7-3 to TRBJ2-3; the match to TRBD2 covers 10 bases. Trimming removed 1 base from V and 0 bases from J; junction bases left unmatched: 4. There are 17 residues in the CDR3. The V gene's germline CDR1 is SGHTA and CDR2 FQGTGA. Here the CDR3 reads CASSLNPSGSSTDTQYF. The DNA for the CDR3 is TGTGCCAGCAGCTTAAACCCTAGCGGGAGCAGCACAGATACGCAGTATTTT.

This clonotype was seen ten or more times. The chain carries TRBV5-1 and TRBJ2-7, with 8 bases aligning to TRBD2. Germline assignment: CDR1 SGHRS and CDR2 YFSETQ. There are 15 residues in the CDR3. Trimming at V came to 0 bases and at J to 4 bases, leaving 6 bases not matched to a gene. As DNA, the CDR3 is TGCGCCAGCAGCTTGGCGCCCAGCGGGGGATACGAGCAGTACTTC. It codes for CASSLAPSGGYEQYF.

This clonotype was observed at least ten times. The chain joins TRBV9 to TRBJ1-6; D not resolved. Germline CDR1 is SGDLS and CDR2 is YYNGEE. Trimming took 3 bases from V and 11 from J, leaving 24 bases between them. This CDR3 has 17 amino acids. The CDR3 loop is CASSAPRASLGVTPLHF. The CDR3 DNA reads TGTGCCAGCAGCGCCCCAAGGGCTTCTTTGGGAGTGACACCCCTCCACTTT. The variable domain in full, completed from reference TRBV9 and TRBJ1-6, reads DSGVTQTPKHLITATGQRVTLRCSPRSGDLSVYWYQQSLDQGLQFLIQYYNGEERAKGNILERFSAQQFPDLHSELNLSSLELGDSALYFCASSAPRASLGVTPLHFGNGTRLTVT.

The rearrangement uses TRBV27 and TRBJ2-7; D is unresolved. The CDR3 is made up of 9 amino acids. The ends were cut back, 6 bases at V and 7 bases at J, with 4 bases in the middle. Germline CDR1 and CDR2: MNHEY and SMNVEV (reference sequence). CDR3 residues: CASREEQYF. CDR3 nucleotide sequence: TGTGCCAGCAGGGAAGAGCAGTACTTC.

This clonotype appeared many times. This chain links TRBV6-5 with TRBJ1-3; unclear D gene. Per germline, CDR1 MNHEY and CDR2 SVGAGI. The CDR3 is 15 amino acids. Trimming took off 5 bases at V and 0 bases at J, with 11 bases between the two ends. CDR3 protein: CASSDRRSSGNTIYF. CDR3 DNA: TGTGCCAGCAGTGATAGGAGAAGCTCTGGAAACACCATATATTTT.